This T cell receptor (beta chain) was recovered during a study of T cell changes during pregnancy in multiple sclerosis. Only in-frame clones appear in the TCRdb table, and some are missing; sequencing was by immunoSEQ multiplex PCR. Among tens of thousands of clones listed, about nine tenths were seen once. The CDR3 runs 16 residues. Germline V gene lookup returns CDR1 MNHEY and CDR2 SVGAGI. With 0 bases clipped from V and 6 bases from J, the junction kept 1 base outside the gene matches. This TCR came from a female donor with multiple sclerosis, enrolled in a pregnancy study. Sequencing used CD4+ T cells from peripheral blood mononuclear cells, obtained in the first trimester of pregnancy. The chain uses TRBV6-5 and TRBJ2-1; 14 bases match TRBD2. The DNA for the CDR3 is TGTGCCAGCAGTTACTCGGGACTAGCGGGAGTCAATGAGCAGTTCTTC. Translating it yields CASSYSGLAGVNEQFF.